A selection of T cell receptor beta chains follows, all from one sample in a study of T cell repertoires in cytomegalovirus infection. One entry per CDR3 protein results from TCRdb running MiXCR on the reads. This sample yields under 350,000 distinct CDR3 sequences, of which around a tenth are seen a single time; over 3.5% belongs to the top ten. Sequencing input: PBMCs. The receptors were sampled from a human donor in good health (CMV status not recorded). Some clones in this sample may be carry-over from other donors' samples. Each CDR3 is given without its conserved first and last residue. Not all rows give a size; the values are once, few, many and, for expanded clones, a class.

length,V,size,CDR3
16,TRBV7-2,NA,ASSLPRLLARGGDTQY
10,TRBV11-2,many,ASSLDLRGWF
10,TRBV2,NA,ASSSPGDEQY
13,TRBV11-1,many,ASSHRDRGQETQY
13,TRBV2,NA,ASSGLLAATDTQY
11,TRBV20-1,few,SARPGDAEKLF
10,TRBV27,NA,ASWTSVYEQY
14,TRBV6-6,many,ASSYSFEESYNEQF
14,TRBV2,few,ASSESRGPGYNEQF
13,TRBV7-9,NA,ASSELAGAIWEQY
12,TRBV12-3/TRBV12-4,many,ASRLGKGSTEAF
11,TRBV7-3,NA,ASSLDSPYGYT
9,TRBV29-1,few,SVRSKGEAF
14,TRBV28,few,ASSYQGGWPNYGYT
14,TRBV5-1,NA,ASSPGLAGFSGELF
15,TRBV6-6,NA,ASSYTLQGQGIVGYT
13,TRBV7-3,many,ASSLIRGKINEQF
12,TRBV5-5,NA,ASTRGGSNYGYT
14,TRBV7-2,many,ASSSRHVTTNEKLF
13,TRBV7-3,few,ASSLNGDYIYEQY
19,TRBV28,many,ASSPPGTPLRGNSGANVLT
10,TRBV7-2,few,ASSSYLDTQY
11,TRBV5-3,few,ASSLRLQGEQY
11,TRBV11-2,few,ASSLVGVGELF
12,TRBV6-1,few,ASSIRGSRDEQY
13,TRBV7-9,many,ASSLGGQFTDTQY
13,TRBV4-3,few,ASSQRLAGEDEQF
15,TRBV20-1,NA,SARDNDQTLKNTEAF
11,TRBV12-3/TRBV12-4,many,ASSLGTFHEQY
13,TRBV19,few,ASSIDWGPNQPQH
15,TRBV7-9,few,ASSLASAATANYGYT
12,TRBV20-1,many,SAPSDGYPDTQY
12,TRBV24-1,few,ATGFGTGNQPQH
11,TRBV28,few,AITGRQTYEQY
11,TRBV2,few,ASMDRVTDTQY
11,TRBV24-1,few,ATSDSRVETQY
12,TRBV15,few,ATSRDRGGGEAF
12,TRBV4-3,NA,ASSQWTGNTEAF
12,TRBV2,NA,ASARQGVTDTQY
13,TRBV7-2,many,ASSPWLIWNQPQH
14,TRBV7-9,many,ASSFPPGGSGNTIY
13,TRBV29-1,few,SVDGSSGRRYEQF
13,TRBV5-8,few,ASSLSLAGVNEQF
16,TRBV7-2,many,ASSLVPAGLSSNQPQH
11,TRBV24-1,few,ATSEGSRLELF
9,TRBV20-1,NA,SARGTGELF
16,TRBV27,many,ASAPVGGGRTMTTEAF
12,TRBV6-1,many,ASSEWTGEYEQY
14,TRBV6-6,many,ASSIIQGASNQPQH
12,TRBV2,few,ASSARGRNGELF
13,TRBV18,few,ASSPSGQAGSSYT
17,TRBV12-3/TRBV12-4,many,ASSRLLGQGAFSGNTIY
11,TRBV5-1,NA,ASSSSETSEAF
14,TRBV11-3,few,ASSLDSASGTDTQY
13,TRBV7-9,many,ASRYSGVGHNEQF
12,TRBV12-3/TRBV12-4,many,ASSSSPSNQPQH
12,TRBV28,many,ASRNRGPGETQY
11,TRBV6-1,NA,ASSRDRAKEQY
12,TRBV9,NA,ASSVDPLNSPLH
13,TRBV29-1,NA,SVLTGSSYNSPLH